This T cell receptor beta chain was observed in a study of CD8+ T cells in alopecia areata. In each case, RNA was isolated and then reverse transcribed into cDNA as the sequencing template. The repertoire was sequenced with immunoSEQ multiplex PCR; TCRdb's copy has only in-frame clones and lacks some. The profile shows some 150,000 clones, 62% of them singletons. V lost 4 bases, J lost 6 bases, and 22 bases lay in between. CDR1 and CDR2 from the germline V gene are SGDLS and YYNGEE. The CDR3 consists of 16 residues. Study conclusions and caveats: Clonality in lesional scalp, especially alopecia totalis/universalis, exceeded that of normal scalp. Sharing of TCRs across patients appeared less clear than in mice, possibly for HLA-related reasons. Scalp sequencing also captures normal skin's resident alphabeta T cells.

The researchers isolated CD4+ and CD8+ T cells from PBMCs by sorting. A remark on this clone: The antigen remains undetermined.

The clonotype originates from a human donor in good health. The sample taken for sequencing was CD8+ T cells sorted from blood. The chain carries TRBV9 and TRBJ1-1; no reliable D call. CDR3 in amino acids: CASSQVANSGFAEAFF. In nucleotides, the CDR3 is TGTGCCAGCAGCCAAGTGGCGAACAGTGGGTTCGCTGAAGCTTTCTTT. The full variable domain, in which reference TRBV9 and TRBJ1-1 provide the parts outside the CDR3, is DSGVTQTPKHLITATGQRVTLRCSPRSGDLSVYWYQQSLDQGLQFLIQYYNGEERAKGNILERFSAQQFPDLHSELNLSSLELGDSALYFCASSQVANSGFAEAFFGQGTRLTVV.